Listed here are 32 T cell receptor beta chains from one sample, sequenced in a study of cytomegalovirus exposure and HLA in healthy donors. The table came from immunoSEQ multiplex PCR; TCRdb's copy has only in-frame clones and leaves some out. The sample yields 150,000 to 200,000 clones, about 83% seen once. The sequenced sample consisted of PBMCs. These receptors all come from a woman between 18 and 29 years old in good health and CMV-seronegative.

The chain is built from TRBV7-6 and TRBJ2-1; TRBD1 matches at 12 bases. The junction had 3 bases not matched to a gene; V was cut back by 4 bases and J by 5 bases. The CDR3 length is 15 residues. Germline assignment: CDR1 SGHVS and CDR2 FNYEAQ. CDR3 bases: TGTGCCAGCAGCTGGGACAGGGGGCTCGACAATGAGCAGTTCTTC. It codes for CASSWDRGLDNEQFF.

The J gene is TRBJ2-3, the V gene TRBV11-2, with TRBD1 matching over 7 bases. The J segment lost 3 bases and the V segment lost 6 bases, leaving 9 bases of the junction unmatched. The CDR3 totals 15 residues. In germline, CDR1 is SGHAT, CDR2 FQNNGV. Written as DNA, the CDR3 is TGTGCCAGCAGTCAAACCGGGACAGTGACAGATACGCAGTATTTT. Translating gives CASSQTGTVTDTQYF.

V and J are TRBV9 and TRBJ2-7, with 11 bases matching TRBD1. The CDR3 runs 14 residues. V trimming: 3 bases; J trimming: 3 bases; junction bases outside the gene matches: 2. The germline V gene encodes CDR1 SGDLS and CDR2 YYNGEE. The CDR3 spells CASSAGQGGYEQYF. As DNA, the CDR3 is TGTGCCAGCAGCGCGGGACAGGGGGGCTACGAGCAGTACTTC.

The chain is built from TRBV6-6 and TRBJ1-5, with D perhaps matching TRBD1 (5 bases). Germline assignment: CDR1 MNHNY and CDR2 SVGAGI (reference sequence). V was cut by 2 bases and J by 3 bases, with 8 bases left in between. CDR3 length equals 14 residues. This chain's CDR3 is CASSYDSFNQPQHF. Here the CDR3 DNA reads TGTGCCAGCAGTTACGACAGCTTCAATCAGCCCCAGCATTTT.

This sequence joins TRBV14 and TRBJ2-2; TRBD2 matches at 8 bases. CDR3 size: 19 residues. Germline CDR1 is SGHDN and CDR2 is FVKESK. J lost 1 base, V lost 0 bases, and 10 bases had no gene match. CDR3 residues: CASSQDSDPLAVNTGELFF. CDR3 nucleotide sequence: TGTGCCAGCAGCCAAGATAGTGACCCACTAGCGGTGAACACCGGGGAGCTGTTTTTT.

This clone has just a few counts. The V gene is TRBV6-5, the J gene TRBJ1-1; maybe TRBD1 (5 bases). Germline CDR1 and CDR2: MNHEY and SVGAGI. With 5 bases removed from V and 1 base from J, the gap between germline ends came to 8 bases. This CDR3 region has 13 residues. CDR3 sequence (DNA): TGTGCCAGCAGTGGCGACAGGAACACTGAAGCTTTCTTT. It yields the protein CASSGDRNTEAFF.

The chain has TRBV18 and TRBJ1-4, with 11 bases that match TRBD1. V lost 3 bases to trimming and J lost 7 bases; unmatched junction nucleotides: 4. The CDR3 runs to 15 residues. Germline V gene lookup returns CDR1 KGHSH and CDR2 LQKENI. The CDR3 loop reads CASSPGQGATEKLFF. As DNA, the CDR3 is TGTGCCAGCTCACCCGGACAGGGGGCGACTGAAAAACTGTTTTTT.

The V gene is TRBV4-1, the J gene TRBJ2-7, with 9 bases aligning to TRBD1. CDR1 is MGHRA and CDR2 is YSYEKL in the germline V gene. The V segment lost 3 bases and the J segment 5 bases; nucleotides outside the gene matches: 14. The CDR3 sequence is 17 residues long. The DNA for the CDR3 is TGCGCCAGCAGCCACACCTTACCACGGGACAGGGCCCACGAGCAGTACTTC. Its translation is CASSHTLPRDRAHEQYF.

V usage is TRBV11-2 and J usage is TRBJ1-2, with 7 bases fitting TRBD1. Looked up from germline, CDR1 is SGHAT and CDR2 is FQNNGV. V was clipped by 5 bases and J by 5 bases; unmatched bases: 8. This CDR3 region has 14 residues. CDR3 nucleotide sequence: TGTGCCAGCAGCACAGACAGGGCGTCATATGGCTACACCTTC. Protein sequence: CASSTDRASYGYTF.

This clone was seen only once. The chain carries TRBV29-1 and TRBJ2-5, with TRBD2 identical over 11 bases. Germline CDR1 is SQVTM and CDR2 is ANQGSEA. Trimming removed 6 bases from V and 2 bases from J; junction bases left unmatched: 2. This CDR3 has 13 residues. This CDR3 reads CSVRLAGQETQYF. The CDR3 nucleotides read TGCAGCGTAAGACTAGCGGGACAAGAGACCCAGTACTTC. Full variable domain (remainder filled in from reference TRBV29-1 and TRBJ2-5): SAVISQKPSRDICQRGTSLTIQCQVDSQVTMMFWYRQQPGQSLTLIATANQGSEATYESGFVIDKFPISRPNLTFSTLTVSNMSPEDSSIYLCSVRLAGQETQYFGPGTRLLVL.

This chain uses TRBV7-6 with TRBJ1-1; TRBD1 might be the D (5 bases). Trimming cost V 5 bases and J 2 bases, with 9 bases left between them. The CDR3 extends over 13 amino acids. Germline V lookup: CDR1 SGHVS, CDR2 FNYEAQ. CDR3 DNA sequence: TGTGCCAGCAGCCCCAGGGATAACACTGAAGCTTTCTTT. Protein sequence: CASSPRDNTEAFF.

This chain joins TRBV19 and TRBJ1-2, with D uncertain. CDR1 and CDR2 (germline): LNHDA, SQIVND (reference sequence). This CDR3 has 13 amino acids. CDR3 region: CASLPTLRGGYTF. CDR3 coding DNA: TGTGCGAGCCTCCCCACCTTGCGTGGTGGCTACACCTTC.

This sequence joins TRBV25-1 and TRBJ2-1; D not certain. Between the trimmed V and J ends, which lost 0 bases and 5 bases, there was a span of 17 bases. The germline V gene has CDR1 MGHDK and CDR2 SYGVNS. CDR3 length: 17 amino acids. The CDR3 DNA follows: TGTGCCAGCAGTGAATACTTGTACCAAACGGTGGACAATGAGCAGTTCTTC. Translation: CASSEYLYQTVDNEQFF.

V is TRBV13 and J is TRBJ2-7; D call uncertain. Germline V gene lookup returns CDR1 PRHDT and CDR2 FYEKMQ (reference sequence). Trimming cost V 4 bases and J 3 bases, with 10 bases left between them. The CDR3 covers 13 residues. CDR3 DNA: TGTGCCAGCAGCTCATACTCTCTCTACGAGCAGTACTTC. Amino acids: CASSSYSLYEQYF.

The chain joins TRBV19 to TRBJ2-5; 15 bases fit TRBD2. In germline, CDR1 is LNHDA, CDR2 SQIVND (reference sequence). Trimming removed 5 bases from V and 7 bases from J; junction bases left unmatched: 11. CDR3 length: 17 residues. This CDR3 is CASSVRTSGRGLGTQYF. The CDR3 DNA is TGTGCCAGTAGTGTCAGGACTAGCGGGAGGGGCTTGGGGACCCAGTACTTC.

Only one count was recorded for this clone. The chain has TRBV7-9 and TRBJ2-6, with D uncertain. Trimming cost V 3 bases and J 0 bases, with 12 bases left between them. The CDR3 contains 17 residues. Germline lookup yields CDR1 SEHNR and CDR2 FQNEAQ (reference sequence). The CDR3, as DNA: TGTGCCAGCAGCTTCCCGGGTCTGCGCTCTGGGGCCAACGTCCTGACTTTC. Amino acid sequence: CASSFPGLRSGANVLTF.

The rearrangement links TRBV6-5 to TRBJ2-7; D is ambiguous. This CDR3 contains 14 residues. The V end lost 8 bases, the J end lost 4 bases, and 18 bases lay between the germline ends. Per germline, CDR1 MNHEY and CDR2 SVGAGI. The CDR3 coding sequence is TGTGCCAGCCGATTCTTAGCCCGACCATACGAGCAGTACTTC. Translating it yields CASRFLARPYEQYF.

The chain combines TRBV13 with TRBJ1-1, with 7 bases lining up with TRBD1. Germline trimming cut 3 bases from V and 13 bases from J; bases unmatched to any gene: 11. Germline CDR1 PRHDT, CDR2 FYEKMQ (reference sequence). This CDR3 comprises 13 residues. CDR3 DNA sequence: TGTGCCAGCAGCTTGGAAACCGGGACAGAGGGTTTCTTT. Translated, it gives CASSLETGTEGFF.

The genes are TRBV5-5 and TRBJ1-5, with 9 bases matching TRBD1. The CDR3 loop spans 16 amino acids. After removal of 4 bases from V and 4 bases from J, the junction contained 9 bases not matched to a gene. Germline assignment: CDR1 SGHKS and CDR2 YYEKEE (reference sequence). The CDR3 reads CASSPSQGAWNQPQHF. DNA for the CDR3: TGTGCCAGCAGCCCGTCACAGGGGGCTTGGAATCAGCCCCAGCATTTT.

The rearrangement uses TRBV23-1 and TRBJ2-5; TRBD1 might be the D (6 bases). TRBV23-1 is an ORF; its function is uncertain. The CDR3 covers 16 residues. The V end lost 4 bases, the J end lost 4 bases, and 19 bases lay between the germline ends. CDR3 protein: CASSPMPQGEGETQYF. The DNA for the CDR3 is TGCGCCAGCAGTCCAATGCCACAGGGAGAGGGAGAGACCCAGTACTTC.

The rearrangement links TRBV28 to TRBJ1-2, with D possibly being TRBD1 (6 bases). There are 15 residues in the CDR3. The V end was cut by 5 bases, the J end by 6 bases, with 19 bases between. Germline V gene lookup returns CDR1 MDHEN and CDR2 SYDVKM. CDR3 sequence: CASSPPTGSYHGYTF. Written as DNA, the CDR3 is TGTGCCAGCAGTCCCCCGACAGGTTCTTACCATGGCTACACCTTC.

The CDR3 DNA reads as TGTGCCAGCAGCAAACAGGGGGCCTTAGGAGAGACCCAGTACTTC. This codes for CASSKQGALGETQYF. The V and J genes are TRBV2 and TRBJ2-5, with 9 bases lining up with TRBD1. This CDR3 has 15 residues. V shed 6 bases, J shed 4 bases, and the junction held 9 bases outside the gene matches. The germline V gene encodes CDR1 SNHLY and CDR2 FYNNEI.

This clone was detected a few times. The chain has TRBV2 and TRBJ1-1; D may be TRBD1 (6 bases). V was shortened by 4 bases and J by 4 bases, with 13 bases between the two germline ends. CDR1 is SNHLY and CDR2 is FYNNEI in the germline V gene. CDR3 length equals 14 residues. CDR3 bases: TGTGCCAGCAGTGTAATGACAGGAGCCACTGAAGCTTTCTTT. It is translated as CASSVMTGATEAFF.

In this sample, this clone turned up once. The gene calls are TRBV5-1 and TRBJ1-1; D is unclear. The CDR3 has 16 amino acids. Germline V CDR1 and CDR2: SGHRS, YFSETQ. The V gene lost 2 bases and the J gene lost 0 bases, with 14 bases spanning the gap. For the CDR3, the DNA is TGCGCCAGCAGCTTTTTGGCTCTAACTATGAACACTGAAGCTTTCTTT. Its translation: CASSFLALTMNTEAFF.

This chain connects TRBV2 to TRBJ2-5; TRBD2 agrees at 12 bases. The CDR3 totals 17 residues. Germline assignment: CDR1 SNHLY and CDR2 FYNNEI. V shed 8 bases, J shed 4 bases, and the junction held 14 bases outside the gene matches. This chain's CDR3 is CASSPTSGGMRGETQYF. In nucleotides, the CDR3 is TGTGCCAGCTCTCCAACTAGCGGGGGGATGAGGGGAGAGACCCAGTACTTC.

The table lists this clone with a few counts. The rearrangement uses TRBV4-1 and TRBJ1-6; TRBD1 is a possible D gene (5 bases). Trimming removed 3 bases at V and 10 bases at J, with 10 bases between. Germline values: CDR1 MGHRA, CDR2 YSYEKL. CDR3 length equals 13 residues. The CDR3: CASSHQGESPLHF. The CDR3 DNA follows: TGCGCCAGCAGCCACCAGGGTGAGTCACCCCTCCACTTT.

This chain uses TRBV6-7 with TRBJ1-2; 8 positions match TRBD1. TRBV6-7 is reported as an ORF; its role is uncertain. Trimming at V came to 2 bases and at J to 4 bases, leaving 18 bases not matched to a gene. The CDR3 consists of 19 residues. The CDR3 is CASSYHGGEMDRESYGYTF. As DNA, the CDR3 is TGTGCCAGCAGTTACCATGGTGGGGAGATGGACAGGGAGAGCTATGGCTACACCTTC.

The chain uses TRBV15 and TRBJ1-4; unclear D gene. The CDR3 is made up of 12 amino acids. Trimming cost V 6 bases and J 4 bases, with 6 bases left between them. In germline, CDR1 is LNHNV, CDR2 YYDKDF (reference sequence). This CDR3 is CATRAVNEKLFF. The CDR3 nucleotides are TGTGCCACCAGGGCAGTTAATGAAAAACTGTTTTTT.

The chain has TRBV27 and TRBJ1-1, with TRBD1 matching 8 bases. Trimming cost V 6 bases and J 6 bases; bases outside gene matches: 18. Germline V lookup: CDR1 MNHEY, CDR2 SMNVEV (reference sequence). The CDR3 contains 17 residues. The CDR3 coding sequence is TGTGCCAGCAGAGCCATCCCGGGACAGGCGTCGGGAGCTGAAGCTTTCTTT. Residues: CASRAIPGQASGAEAFF.

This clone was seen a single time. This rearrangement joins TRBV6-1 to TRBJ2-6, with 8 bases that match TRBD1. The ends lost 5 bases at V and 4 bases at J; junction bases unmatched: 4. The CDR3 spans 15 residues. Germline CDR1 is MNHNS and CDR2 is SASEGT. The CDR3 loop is CASSQGAEGANVLTF. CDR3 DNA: TGTGCCAGCAGTCAGGGGGCGGAAGGGGCCAACGTCCTGACTTTC.

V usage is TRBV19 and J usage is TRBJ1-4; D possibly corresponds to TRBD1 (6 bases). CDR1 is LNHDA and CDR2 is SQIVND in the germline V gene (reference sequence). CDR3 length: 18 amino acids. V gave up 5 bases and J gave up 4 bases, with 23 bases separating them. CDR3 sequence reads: CASSPGWGRTSGNEKLFF. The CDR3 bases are TGTGCCAGTAGTCCCGGGTGGGGGCGTACGTCGGGTAATGAAAAACTGTTTTTT. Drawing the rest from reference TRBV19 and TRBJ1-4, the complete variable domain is DGGITQSPKYLFRKEGQNVTLSCEQNLNHDAMYWYRQDPGQGLRLIYYSQIVNDFQKGDIAEGYSVSREKKESFPLTVTSAQKNPTAFYLCASSPGWGRTSGNEKLFFGSGTQLSVL.

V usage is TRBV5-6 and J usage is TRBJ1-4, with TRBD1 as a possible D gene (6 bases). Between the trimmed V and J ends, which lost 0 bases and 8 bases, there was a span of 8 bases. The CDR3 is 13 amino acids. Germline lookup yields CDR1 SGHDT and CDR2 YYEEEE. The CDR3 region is CASSLEGEEKLFF. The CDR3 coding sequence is TGTGCCAGCAGCTTGGAGGGGGAGGAAAAACTGTTTTTT. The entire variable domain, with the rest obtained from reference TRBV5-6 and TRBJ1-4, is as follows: DAGVTQSPTHLIKTRGQQVTLRCSPKSGHDTVSWYQQALGQGPQFIFQYYEEEERQRGNFPDRFSGHQFPNYSSELNVNALLLGDSALYLCASSLEGEEKLFFGSGTQLSVL.